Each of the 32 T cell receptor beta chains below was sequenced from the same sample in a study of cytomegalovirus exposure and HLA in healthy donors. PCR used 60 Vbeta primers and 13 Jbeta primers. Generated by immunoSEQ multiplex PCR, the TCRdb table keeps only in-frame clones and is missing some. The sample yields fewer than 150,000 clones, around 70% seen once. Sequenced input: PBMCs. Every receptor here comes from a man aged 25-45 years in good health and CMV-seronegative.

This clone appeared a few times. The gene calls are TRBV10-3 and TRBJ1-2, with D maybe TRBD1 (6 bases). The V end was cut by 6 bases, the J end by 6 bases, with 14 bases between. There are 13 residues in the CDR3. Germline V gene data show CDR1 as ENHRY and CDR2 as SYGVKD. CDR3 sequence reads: CAIRETGTNGYTF. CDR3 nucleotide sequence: TGTGCCATCAGGGAAACAGGGACAAATGGCTACACCTTC.

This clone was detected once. The CDR3 protein is CASSLVSGSRDEQFF. For the CDR3, the DNA is TGTGCCAGCAGCTTAGTTAGCGGGAGTAGGGATGAGCAGTTCTTC. This chain uses TRBV7-9 with TRBJ2-1; 9 bases fit TRBD2. The CDR3 is 15 amino acids. V shed 1 base, J shed 8 bases, and the junction held 6 bases outside the gene matches. Germline CDR1 SEHNR, CDR2 FQNEAQ (reference sequence).

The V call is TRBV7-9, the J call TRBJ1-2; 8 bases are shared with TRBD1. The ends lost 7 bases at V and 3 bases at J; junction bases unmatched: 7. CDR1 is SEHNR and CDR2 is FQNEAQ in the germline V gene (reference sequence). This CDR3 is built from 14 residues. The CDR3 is CASTKTGGYYGYTF. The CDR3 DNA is TGTGCCAGCACCAAAACAGGGGGATACTATGGCTACACCTTC. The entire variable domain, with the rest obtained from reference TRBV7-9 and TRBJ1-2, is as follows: DTGVSQNPRHKITKRGQNVTFRCDPISEHNRLYWYRQTLGQGPEFLTYFQNEAQLEKSRLLSDRFSAERPKGSFSTLEIQRTEQGDSAMYLCASTKTGGYYGYTFGSGTRLTVV.

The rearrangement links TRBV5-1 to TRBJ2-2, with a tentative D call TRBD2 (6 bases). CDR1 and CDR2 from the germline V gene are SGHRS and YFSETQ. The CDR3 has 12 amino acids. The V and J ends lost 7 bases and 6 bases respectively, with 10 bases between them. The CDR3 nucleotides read TGCGCCAGCGCGAGGGACTCCGGGGAGCTGTTTTTT. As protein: CASARDSGELFF.

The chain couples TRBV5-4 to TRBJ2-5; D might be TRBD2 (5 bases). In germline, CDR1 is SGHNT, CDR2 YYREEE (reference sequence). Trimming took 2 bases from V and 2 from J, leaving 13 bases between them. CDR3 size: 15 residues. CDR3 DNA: TGTGCCAGCAGCTTAAGCTTGACGGGACAAGAGACCCAGTACTTC. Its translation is CASSLSLTGQETQYF.

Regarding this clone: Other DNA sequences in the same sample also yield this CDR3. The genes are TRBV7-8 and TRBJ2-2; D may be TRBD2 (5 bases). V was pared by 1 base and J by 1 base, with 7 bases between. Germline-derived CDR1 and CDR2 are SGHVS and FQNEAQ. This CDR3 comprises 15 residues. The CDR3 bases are TGTGCCAGCAGCTTAGGCCGGGGGAACACCGGGGAGCTGTTTTTT. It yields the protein CASSLGRGNTGELFF.

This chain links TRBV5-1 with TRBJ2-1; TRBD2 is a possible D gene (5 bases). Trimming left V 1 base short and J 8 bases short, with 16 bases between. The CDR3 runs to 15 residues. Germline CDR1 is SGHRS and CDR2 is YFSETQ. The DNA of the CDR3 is TGCGCCAGCAGCTTGCGGGTGCTTAGCGTGGATGAGCAGTTCTTC. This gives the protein CASSLRVLSVDEQFF.

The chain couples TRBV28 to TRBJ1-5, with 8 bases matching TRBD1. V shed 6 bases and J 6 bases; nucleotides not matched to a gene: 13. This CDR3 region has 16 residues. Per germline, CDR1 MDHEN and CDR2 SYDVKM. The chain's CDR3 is CASSPGQGGFFQPQHF. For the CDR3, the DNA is TGTGCCAGCAGCCCCGGACAGGGCGGATTTTTTCAGCCCCAGCATTTT.

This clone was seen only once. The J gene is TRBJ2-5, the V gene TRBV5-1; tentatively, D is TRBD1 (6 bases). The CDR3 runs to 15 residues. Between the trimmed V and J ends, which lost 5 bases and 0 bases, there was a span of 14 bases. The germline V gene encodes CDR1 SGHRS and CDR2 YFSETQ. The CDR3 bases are TGCGCCAGCAGTCCGGGTGGGGGCTACCAAGAGACCCAGTACTTC. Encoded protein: CASSPGGGYQETQYF. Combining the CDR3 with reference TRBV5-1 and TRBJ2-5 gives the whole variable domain KAGVTQTPRYLIKTRGQQVTLSCSPISGHRSVSWYQQTPGQGLQFLFEYFSETQRNKGNFPGRFSGRQFSNSRSEMNVSTLELGDSALYLCASSPGGGYQETQYFGPGTRLLVL.

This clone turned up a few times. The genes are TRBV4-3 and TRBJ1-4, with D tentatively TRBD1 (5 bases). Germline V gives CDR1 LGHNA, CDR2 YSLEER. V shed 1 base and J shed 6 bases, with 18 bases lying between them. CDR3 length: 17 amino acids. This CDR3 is CASSQGFFLGGDEKLFF. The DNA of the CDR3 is TGCGCCAGCAGCCAAGGATTCTTTCTGGGGGGGGATGAAAAACTGTTTTTT.

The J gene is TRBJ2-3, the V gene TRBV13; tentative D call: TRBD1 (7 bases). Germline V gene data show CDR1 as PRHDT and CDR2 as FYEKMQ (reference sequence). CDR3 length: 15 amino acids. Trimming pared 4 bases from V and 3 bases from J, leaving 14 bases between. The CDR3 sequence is CASSSETGRTDTQYF. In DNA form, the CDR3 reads TGTGCCAGCAGCTCAGAGACAGGGAGGACAGATACGCAGTATTTT. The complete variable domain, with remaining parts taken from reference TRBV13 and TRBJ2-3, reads AAGVIQSPRHLIKEKRETATLKCYPIPRHDTVYWYQQGPGQDPQFLISFYEKMQSDKGSIPDRFSAQQFSDYHSELNMSSLELGDSALYFCASSSETGRTDTQYFGPGTRLTVL.

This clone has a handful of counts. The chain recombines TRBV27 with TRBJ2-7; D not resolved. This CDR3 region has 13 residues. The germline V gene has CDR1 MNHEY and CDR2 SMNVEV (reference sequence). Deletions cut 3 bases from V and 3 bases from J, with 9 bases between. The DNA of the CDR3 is TGTGCCAGCAGTTTTGGCCAGAACTACGAGCAGTACTTC. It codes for CASSFGQNYEQYF.

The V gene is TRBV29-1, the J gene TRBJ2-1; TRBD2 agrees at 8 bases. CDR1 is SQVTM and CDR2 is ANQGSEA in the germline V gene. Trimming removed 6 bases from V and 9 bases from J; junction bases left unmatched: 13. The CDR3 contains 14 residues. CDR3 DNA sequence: TGCAGCGTCGGACTACCGGGACTAGAAATTGAGCAGTTCTTC. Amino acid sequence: CSVGLPGLEIEQFF.

The CDR3 coding sequence is TGTGCCAGCAGTTCAGGACGGCGCCGGGGATGGACGGGACATCACGAGCAGTACTTC. It encodes CASSSGRRRGWTGHHEQYF. The V call is TRBV27, the J call TRBJ2-7, with D tentatively TRBD1 (6 bases). V was cut by 4 bases and J by 5 bases, with 30 bases left in between. CDR1 and CDR2 from the germline V gene are MNHEY and SMNVEV (reference sequence). The CDR3 has 19 amino acids.

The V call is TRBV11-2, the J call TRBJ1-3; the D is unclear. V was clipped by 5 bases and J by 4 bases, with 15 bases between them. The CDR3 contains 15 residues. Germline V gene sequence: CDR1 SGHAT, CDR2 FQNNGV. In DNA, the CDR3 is TGTGCCAGCAGCAGTACTAGAGATAGAGGAAACACCATATATTTT. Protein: CASSSTRDRGNTIYF.

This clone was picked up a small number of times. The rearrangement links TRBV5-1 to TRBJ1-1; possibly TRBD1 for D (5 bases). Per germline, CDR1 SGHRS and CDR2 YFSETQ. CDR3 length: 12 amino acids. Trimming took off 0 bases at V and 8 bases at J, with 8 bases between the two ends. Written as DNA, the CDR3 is TGCGCCAGCAGCTTGGCAGGGCTCGAAGCTTTCTTT. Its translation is CASSLAGLEAFF.

CDR3 amino acids: CASSLTRQITGELFF. As DNA, the CDR3 is TGTGCCAGCAGCTTAACTCGCCAAATCACCGGGGAGCTGTTTTTT. The rearrangement uses TRBV7-2 and TRBJ2-2, with no clear D. Looked up from germline, CDR1 is SGHTA and CDR2 is FQGNSA. V shed 2 bases and J shed 4 bases, with 11 bases lying between them. The CDR3 covers 15 residues. Together with reference TRBV7-2 and TRBJ2-2, the CDR3 gives the full variable domain: GAGVSQSPSNKVTEKGKDVELRCDPISGHTALYWYRQSLGQGLEFLIYFQGNSAPDKSGLPSDRFSAERTGGSVSTLTIQRTQQEDSAVYLCASSLTRQITGELFFGEGSRLTVL.

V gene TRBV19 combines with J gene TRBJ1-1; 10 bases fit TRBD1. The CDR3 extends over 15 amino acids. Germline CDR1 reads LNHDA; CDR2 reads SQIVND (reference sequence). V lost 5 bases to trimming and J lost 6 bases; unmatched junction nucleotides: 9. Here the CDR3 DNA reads TGTGCCAGTAGTGTCGACAGGGGGCTAAGGTCTGAAGCTTTCTTT. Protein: CASSVDRGLRSEAFF.

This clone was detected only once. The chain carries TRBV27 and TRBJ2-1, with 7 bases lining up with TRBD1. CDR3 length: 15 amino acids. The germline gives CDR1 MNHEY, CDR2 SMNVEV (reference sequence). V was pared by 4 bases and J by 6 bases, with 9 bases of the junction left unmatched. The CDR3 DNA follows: TGTGCCAGCAGTTCTGGGACAGAGTCTCCCAATGAGCAGTTCTTC. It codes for CASSSGTESPNEQFF.

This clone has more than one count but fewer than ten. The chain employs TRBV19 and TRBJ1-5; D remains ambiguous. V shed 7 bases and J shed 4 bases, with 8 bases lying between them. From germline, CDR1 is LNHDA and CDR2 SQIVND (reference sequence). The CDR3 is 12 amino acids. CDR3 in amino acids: CASKRGNQPQHF. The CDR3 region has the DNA TGTGCCAGTAAACGGGGAAATCAGCCCCAGCATTTT. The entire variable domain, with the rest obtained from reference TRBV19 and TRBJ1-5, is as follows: DGGITQSPKYLFRKEGQNVTLSCEQNLNHDAMYWYRQDPGQGLRLIYYSQIVNDFQKGDIAEGYSVSREKKESFPLTVTSAQKNPTAFYLCASKRGNQPQHFGDGTRLSIL.

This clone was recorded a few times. CDR3 sequence reads: CASSQSDSHTEAFF. The CDR3 DNA reads TGTGCCAGCAGTCAATCGGACAGCCACACTGAAGCTTTCTTT. V and J are TRBV28 and TRBJ1-1, with a weak D call TRBD1 (6 bases). Trimming removed 5 bases at V and 3 bases at J, with 13 bases between. The CDR3 contains 14 residues. Germline CDR1 and CDR2: MDHEN and SYDVKM.

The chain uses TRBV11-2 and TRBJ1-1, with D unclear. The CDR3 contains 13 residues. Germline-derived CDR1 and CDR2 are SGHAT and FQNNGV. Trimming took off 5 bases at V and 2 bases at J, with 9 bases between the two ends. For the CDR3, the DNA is TGTGCCAGCAGCACCGCAGAAAACACTGAAGCTTTCTTT. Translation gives CASSTAENTEAFF.

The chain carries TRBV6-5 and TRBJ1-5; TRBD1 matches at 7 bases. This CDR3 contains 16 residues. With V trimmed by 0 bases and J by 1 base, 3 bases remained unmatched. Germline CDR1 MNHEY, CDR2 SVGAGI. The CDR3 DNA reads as TGTGCCAGCAGTTACTCGGCAGGGGGAAGCAATCAGCCCCAGCATTTT. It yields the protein CASSYSAGGSNQPQHF.

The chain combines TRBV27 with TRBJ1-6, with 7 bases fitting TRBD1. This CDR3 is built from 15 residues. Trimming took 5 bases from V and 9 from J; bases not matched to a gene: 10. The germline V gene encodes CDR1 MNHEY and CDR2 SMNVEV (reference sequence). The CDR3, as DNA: TGTGCCAGCAGTACGTGGGACAGTATGGCTTCACCCCTCCACTTT. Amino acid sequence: CASSTWDSMASPLHF.

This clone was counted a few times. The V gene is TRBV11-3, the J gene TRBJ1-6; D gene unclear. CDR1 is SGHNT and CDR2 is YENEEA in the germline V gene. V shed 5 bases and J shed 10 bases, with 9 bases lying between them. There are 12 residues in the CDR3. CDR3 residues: CASSLAGSPLHF. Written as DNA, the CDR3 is TGTGCCAGCAGCCTAGCGGGATCACCCCTCCACTTT.

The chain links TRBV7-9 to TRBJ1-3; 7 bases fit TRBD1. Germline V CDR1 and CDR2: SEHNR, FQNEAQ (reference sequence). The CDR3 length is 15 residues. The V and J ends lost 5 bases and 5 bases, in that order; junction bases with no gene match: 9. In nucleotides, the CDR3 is TGTGCCAGCAGCCCCTCGGGACAGAGAAGAAACACCATATATTTT. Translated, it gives CASSPSGQRRNTIYF.

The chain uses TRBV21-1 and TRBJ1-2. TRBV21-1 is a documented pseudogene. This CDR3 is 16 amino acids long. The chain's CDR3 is CASSKALCRVYHGYTF. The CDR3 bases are TGTGCCAGCAGCAAAGCGCTGTGCCGAGTATATCATGGCTACACCTTC.

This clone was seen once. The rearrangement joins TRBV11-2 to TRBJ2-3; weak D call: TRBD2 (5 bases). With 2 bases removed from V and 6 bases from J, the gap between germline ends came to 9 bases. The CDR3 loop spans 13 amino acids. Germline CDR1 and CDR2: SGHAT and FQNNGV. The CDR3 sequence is CASSLPSPDTQYF. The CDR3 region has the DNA TGTGCCAGCAGCTTACCTAGCCCTGATACGCAGTATTTT.

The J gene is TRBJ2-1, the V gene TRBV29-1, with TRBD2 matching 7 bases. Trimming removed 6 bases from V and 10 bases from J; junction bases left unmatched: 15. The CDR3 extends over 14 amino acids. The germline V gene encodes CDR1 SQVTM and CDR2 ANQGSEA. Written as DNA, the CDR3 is TGCAGCGTCGCAAAGGCGGGGGAGCTTACCGAGCAGTTCTTC. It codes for CSVAKAGELTEQFF.

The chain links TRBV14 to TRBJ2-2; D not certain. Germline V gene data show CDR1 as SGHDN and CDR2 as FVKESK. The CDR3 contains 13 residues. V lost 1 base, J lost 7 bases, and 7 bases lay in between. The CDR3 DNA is TGTGCCAGCAGCCAAGTCTTCGTCGGGGAGCTGTTTTTT. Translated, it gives CASSQVFVGELFF.

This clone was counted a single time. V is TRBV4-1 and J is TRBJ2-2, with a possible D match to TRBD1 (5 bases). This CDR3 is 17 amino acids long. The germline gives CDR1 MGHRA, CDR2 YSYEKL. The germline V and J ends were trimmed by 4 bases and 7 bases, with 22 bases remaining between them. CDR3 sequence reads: CASSPGAQGVYDGELFF. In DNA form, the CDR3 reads TGCGCCAGCAGCCCAGGTGCCCAAGGGGTTTATGACGGGGAGCTGTTTTTT.

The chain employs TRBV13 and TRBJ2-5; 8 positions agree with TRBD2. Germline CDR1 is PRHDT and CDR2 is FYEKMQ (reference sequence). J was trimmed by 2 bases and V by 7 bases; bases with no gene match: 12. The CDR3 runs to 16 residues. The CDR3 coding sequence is TGTGCCAGCAATATCAGGCTAACTAGCGGTCAAGAGACCCAGTACTTC. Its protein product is CASNIRLTSGQETQYF.